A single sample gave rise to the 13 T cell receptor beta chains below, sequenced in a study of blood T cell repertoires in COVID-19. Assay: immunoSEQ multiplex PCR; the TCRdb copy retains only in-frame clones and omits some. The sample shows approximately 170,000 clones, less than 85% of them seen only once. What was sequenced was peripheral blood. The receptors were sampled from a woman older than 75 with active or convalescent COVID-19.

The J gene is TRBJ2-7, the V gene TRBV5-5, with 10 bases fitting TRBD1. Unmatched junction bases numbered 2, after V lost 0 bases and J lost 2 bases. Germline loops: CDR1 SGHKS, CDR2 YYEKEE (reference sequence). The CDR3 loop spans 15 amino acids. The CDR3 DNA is TGTGCCAGCAGCTTGGAAGGGACAGGGGCCTACGAGCAGTACTTC. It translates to CASSLEGTGAYEQYF.

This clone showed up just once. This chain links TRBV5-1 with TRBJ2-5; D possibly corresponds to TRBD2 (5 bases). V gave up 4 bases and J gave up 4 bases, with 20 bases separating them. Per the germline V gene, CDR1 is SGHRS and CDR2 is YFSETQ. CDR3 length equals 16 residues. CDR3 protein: CASSPQPLGDGETQYF. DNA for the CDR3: TGCGCCAGCAGCCCCCAACCCCTCGGGGATGGAGAGACCCAGTACTTC.

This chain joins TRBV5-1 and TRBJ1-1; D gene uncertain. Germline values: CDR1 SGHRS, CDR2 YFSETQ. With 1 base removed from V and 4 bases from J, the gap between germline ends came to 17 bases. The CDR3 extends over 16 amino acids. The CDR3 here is CASSLRVLGVGTEAFF. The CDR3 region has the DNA TGCGCCAGCAGCTTGAGGGTATTGGGAGTGGGCACTGAAGCTTTCTTT.

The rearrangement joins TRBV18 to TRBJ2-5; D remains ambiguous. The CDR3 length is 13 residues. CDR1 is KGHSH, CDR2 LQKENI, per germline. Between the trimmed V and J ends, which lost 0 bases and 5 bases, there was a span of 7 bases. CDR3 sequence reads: CASSPPSWETQYF. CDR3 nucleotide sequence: TGTGCCAGCTCACCACCGAGCTGGGAGACCCAGTACTTC.

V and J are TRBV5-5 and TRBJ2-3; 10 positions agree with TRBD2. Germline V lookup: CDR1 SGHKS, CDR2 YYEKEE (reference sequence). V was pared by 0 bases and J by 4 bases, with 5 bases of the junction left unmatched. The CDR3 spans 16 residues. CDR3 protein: CASSLEAGGTADTQYF. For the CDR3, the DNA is TGTGCCAGCAGCTTGGAAGCGGGAGGGACTGCAGATACGCAGTATTTT.

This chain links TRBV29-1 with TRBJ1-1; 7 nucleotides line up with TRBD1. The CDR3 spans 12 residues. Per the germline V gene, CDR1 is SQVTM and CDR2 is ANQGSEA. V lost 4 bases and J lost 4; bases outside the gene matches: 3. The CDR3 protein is CSVADRATEAFF. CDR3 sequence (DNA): TGCAGCGTTGCCGACAGGGCCACTGAAGCTTTCTTT.

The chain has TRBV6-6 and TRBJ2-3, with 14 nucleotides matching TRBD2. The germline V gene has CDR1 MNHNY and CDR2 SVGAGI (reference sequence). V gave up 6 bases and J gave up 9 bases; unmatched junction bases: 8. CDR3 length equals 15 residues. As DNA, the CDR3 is TGTGCCAGCAGCTCGACTAGCGGGAGGGCCGAGACGCAGTATTTT. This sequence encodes CASSSTSGRAETQYF.

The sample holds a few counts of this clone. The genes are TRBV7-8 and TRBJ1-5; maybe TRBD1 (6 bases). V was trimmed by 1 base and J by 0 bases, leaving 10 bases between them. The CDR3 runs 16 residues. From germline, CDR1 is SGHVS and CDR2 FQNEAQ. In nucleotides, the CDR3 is TGTGCCAGCAGCTTAGTCGCAGGGGATAGCAATCAGCCCCAGCATTTT. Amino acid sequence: CASSLVAGDSNQPQHF.

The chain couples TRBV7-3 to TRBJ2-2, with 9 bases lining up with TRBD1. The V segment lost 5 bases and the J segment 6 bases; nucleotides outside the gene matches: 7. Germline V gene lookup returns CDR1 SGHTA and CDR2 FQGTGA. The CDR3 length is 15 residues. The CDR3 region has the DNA TGTGCCAGCAGCATGAAGGGACAGGGTTCCGGGGAGCTGTTTTTT. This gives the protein CASSMKGQGSGELFF.

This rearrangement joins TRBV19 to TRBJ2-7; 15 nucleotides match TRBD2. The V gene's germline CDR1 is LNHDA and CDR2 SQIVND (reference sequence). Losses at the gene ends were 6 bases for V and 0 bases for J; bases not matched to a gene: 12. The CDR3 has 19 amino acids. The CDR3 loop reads CASSPPGLAGGRSSYEQYF. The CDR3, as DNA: TGTGCCAGTAGCCCTCCGGGACTAGCGGGAGGTAGGAGCTCCTACGAGCAGTACTTC.

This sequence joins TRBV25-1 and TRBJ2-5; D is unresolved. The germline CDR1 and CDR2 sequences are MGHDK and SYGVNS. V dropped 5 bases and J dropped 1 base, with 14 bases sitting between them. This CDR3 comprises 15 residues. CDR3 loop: CASSPRRQIQETQYF. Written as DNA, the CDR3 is TGTGCCAGCAGTCCCCGGCGGCAGATCCAAGAGACCCAGTACTTC.

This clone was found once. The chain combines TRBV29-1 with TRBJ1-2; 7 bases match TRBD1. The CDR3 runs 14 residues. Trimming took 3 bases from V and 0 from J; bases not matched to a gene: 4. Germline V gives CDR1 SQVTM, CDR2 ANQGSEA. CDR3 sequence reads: CSVDVRGSNYGYTF. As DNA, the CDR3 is TGCAGCGTTGATGTCAGGGGGTCTAACTATGGCTACACCTTC. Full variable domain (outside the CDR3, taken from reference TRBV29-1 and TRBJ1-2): SAVISQKPSRDICQRGTSLTIQCQVDSQVTMMFWYRQQPGQSLTLIATANQGSEATYESGFVIDKFPISRPNLTFSTLTVSNMSPEDSSIYLCSVDVRGSNYGYTFGSGTRLTVV.

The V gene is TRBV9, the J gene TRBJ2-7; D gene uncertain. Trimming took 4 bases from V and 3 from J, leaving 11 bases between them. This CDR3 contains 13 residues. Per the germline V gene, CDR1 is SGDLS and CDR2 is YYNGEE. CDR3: CASSPRRSYEQYF. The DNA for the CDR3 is TGTGCCAGCAGCCCGAGAAGGAGCTACGAGCAGTACTTC.